The 6 T cell receptor beta chains listed next were all sequenced from one sample in a study of blood T cell repertoires in COVID-19. The table came from immunoSEQ multiplex PCR; TCRdb's copy has only in-frame clones and leaves some out. Here the sample spans fewer than 250,000 clones, around 86% being singletons. Sequenced sample: peripheral blood. Receptors originate from a woman older than 75 with COVID-19, enrolled during active disease.

The chain is built from TRBV7-2 and TRBJ1-4, with D perhaps TRBD1 (5 bases). Deletions cut 5 bases from V and 5 bases from J, with 15 bases between. The CDR3 spans 15 residues. Germline CDR1 and CDR2: SGHTA and FQGNSA. The DNA for the CDR3 is TGTGCCAGCAGCACCCAGCGGGGCGGGAATGAAAAACTGTTTTTT. It specifies CASSTQRGGNEKLFF.

V usage is TRBV5-1 and J usage is TRBJ1-4; possible D gene TRBD1, 5 bases. From germline, CDR1 is SGHRS and CDR2 YFSETQ. Trimming pared 4 bases from V and 7 bases from J, leaving 8 bases between. CDR3 size: 12 residues. The CDR3 loop reads CASSPQGEKLFF. CDR3 nucleotide sequence: TGCGCCAGCAGCCCCCAGGGTGAAAAACTGTTTTTT.

A note on this clone: The same CDR3 is also encoded by other DNA sequences in this sample. The chain is built from TRBV18 and TRBJ1-6, with TRBD1 matching over 7 bases. The CDR3 is 14 residues long. After removal of 3 bases from V and 7 bases from J, the junction contained 3 bases not matched to a gene. Germline assignment: CDR1 KGHSH and CDR2 LQKENI. Written as DNA, the CDR3 is TGTGCCAGCTCACCGGCAGGGGGGAATTCACCCCTCCACTTT. As protein: CASSPAGGNSPLHF. The full variable domain, its missing parts supplied by reference TRBV18 and TRBJ1-6, is NAGVMQNPRHLVRRRGQEARLRCSPMKGHSHVYWYRQLPEEGLKFMVYLQKENIIDESGMPKERFSAEFPKEGPSILRIQQVVRGDSAAYFCASSPAGGNSPLHFGNGTRLTVT.

The V call is TRBV2, the J call TRBJ1-1; 9 bases are a match to TRBD1. V trimming: 4 bases; J trimming: 3 bases; junction bases outside the gene matches: 3. The CDR3 is 14 residues long. The V gene's germline CDR1 is SNHLY and CDR2 FYNNEI. CDR3 nucleotides: TGTGCCAGCAGTGCCGGGACAGGGTACACTGAAGCTTTCTTT. This sequence encodes CASSAGTGYTEAFF. The complete variable domain, with remaining parts taken from reference TRBV2 and TRBJ1-1, reads EPEVTQTPSHQVTQMGQEVILRCVPISNHLYFYWYRQILGQKVEFLVSFYNNEISEKSEIFDDQFSVERPDGSNFTLKIRSTKLEDSAMYFCASSAGTGYTEAFFGQGTRLTVV.

V usage is TRBV5-1 and J usage is TRBJ2-3, with TRBD1 identical over 7 bases. The CDR3 has 14 residues. Germline assignment: CDR1 SGHRS and CDR2 YFSETQ. V trimming: 4 bases; J trimming: 4 bases; junction bases outside the gene matches: 6. The CDR3 loop reads CASSHRGQADTQYF. The CDR3 coding sequence is TGCGCCAGCAGCCACCGAGGACAGGCAGATACGCAGTATTTT. The complete variable domain, with remaining parts taken from reference TRBV5-1 and TRBJ2-3, reads KAGVTQTPRYLIKTRGQQVTLSCSPISGHRSVSWYQQTPGQGLQFLFEYFSETQRNKGNFPGRFSGRQFSNSRSEMNVSTLELGDSALYLCASSHRGQADTQYFGPGTRLTVL.

The J gene is TRBJ1-2, the V gene TRBV5-1; 7 nucleotides agree with TRBD1. CDR3 length: 16 residues. The germline CDR1 and CDR2 sequences are SGHRS and YFSETQ. The V and J ends lost 0 bases and 4 bases, in that order; junction bases with no gene match: 9. The CDR3 nucleotides read TGCGCCAGCAGCTTGGTACCAGGGACAGACCTCTATGGCTACACCTTC. It codes for CASSLVPGTDLYGYTF.